Many counts were recorded for the clone carrying this T cell receptor beta chain. This sample was included in a study of spatial heterogeneity in lung cancer. The CDR3 runs 14 residues. CDR1 is MNHEY and CDR2 is SVGAGI in the germline V gene. Trimming took off 0 bases at V and 2 bases at J, with 8 bases between the two ends. Sample time point: sample taken at primary tumor resection. Extraction of whole RNA from tumor, nontumor lung or frozen PBMC preceded unsorted sequencing. Each molecule of TCR cDNA was tagged with one unique molecular identifier. TCRdb processed the 5' RACE reads anew with MiXCR; each CDR3 protein has one entry. The data show 30,000 to 45,000 distinct CDR3 sequences, with under 8% seen just once and 29% held by the top ten.

The clonotype originates from a female donor with early-stage non-small cell lung cancer. The specimen was PBMCs, collected at surgery. V is TRBV6-5 and J is TRBJ2-7, with D hard to call. DNA of the CDR3: TGTGCCAGCAGTTACTCCTACGGAACCTACGAGCAGTACTTC. It translates to CASSYSYGTYEQYF.